Many counts were recorded for the clone carrying this TCR beta chain. Its cognate antigen is unknown. TCR beta CDR3 regions were amplified from RNA. Primed by the HTBI set, a first-round RT-PCR was run on the TCR CDR3. MiXCR, run by TCRdb on the multiplex PCR reads, gives a single entry per CDR3 protein. This table has about 400,000 distinct CDR3 sequences, approximately 14% appearing once. Germline-derived CDR1 and CDR2 are KGHSH and LQKENI. J lost 4 bases, V lost 5 bases, and 8 bases had no gene match. The CDR3 is made up of 15 amino acids. The data were taken from a study of T cells in Graves' hyperthyroidism and ophthalmopathy. Absent ophthalmopathy progression within 18 months defined stable Graves' hyperthyroidism. The hyperthyroidism was newly diagnosed and had lasted under 2 months; the patients were aged 18 to 65. Exclusion of a patient resulted from uncontrolled infection, other autoimmune disease, pregnancy or lactation.

General study results and limits: Prediction of ophthalmopathy progression came a median around 7.1 months pre-onset.

This clonotype was obtained from a woman in her late teens or twenties with Graves' hyperthyroidism. This sequence joins TRBV18 and TRBJ2-7; 10 bases are shared with TRBD1. The material sequenced was blood. The CDR3 DNA follows: TGTGCCAGCTCATTTGCGGGACAGGGGCTATACGAGCAGTACTTC. It codes for CASSFAGQGLYEQYF.